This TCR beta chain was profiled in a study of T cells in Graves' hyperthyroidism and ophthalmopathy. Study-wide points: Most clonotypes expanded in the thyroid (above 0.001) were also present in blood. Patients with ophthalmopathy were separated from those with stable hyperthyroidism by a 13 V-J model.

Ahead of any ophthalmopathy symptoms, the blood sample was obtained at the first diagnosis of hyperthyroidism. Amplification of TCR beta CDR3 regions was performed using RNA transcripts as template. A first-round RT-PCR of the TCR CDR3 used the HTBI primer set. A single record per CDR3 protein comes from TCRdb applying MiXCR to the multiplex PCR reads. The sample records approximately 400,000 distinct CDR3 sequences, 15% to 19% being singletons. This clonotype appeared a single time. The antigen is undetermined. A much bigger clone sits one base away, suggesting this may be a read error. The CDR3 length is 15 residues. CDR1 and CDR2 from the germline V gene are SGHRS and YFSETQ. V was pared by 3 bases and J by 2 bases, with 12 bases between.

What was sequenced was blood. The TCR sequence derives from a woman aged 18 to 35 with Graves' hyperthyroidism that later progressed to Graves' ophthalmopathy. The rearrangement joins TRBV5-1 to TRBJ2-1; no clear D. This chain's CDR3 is CASSSAAATYNEQFF. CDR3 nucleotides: TGCGCCAGCAGCTCGGCCGCGGCTACCTACAATGAGCAGTTCTTC.